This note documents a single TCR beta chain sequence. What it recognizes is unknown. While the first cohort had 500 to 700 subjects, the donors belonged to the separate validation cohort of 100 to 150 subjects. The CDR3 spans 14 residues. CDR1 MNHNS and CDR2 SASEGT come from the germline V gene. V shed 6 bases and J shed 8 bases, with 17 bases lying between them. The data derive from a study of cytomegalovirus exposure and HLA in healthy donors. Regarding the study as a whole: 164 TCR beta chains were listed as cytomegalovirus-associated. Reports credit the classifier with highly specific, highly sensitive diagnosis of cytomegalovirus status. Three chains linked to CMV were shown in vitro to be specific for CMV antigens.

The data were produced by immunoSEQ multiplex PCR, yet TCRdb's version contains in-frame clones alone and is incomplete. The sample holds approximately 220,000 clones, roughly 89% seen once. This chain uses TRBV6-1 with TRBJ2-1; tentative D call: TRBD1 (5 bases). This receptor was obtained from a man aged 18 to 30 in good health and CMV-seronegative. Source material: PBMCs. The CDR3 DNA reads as TGTGCCAGCAGACTGTGGCAGACAGAGGATGAGCAGTTCTTC. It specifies CASRLWQTEDEQFF.